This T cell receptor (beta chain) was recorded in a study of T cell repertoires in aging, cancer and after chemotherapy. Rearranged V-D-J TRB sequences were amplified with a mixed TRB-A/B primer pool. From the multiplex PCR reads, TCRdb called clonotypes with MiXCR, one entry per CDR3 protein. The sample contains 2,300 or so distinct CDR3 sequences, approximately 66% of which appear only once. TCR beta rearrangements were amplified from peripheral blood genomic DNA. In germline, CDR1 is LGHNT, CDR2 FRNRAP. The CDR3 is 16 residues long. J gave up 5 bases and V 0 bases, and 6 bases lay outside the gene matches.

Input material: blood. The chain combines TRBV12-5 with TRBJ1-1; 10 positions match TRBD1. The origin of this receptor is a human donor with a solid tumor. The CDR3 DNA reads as TGTGCTAGTGGTTTGGTCCTAGGACAGGGGGTGACTGAAGCTTTCTTT. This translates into CASGLVLGQGVTEAFF.